These T cell receptor beta chains were read from a single sample in a study of T cells in Graves' hyperthyroidism and ophthalmopathy. TCRdb reprocessed the multiplex PCR reads via MiXCR and lists one record per CDR3 protein. The sample lists about 610,000 distinct CDR3 sequences, around 15% occurring once. Input material: blood. Receptors were obtained from a woman aged 40 to 55 with Graves' ophthalmopathy. Both conserved end residues are part of each CDR3. Each record gives: clone size, D gene, J gene, V gene, CDR3 protein, CDR3 DNA. D genes are given only for firm matches. Clone size is not always given. Where it is, it says once, few, many or a class for expanded clones.

clone size: NA; D gene: TRBD2; J gene: TRBJ2-7; V gene: TRBV20-1; CDR3 protein: CSADGTRGLSEQYF; CDR3 DNA: TGCAGTGCCGATGGGACTAGAGGTTTATCCGAGCAGTACTTC
clone size: few; D gene: NA; J gene: TRBJ2-7; V gene: TRBV11-2; CDR3 protein: CASSLGGTPSYEQYF; CDR3 DNA: TGTGCCAGCAGCTTAGGGGGGACCCCTTCGTACGAGCAGTACTTC
clone size: many; D gene: NA; J gene: TRBJ2-5; V gene: TRBV28; CDR3 protein: CASSLSETQETQYF; CDR3 DNA: TGTGCCAGCAGTTTGTCAGAAACCCAAGAGACCCAGTACTTC
clone size: NA; D gene: TRBD2; J gene: TRBJ2-5; V gene: TRBV6-2/TRBV6-3; CDR3 protein: CASSLQQRGVETQYF; CDR3 DNA: TGTGCCAGCAGTCTACAACAGCGGGGGGTAGAGACCCAGTACTTC
clone size: many; D gene: NA; J gene: TRBJ2-7; V gene: TRBV9; CDR3 protein: CASSGLLEGEQYF; CDR3 DNA: TGTGCCAGCAGCGGCCTTTTGGAGGGAGAGCAGTACTTC
clone size: many; D gene: TRBD1; J gene: TRBJ2-7; V gene: TRBV29-1; CDR3 protein: CSVGGTGGVYEQYF; CDR3 DNA: TGCAGCGTTGGAGGGACAGGGGGGGTCTACGAGCAGTACTTC
clone size: many; D gene: TRBD1; J gene: TRBJ2-7; V gene: TRBV13; CDR3 protein: CASSLWDRGNEQYF; CDR3 DNA: TGTGCCAGCAGCTTATGGGACAGAGGTAACGAGCAGTACTTC
clone size: NA; D gene: TRBD1; J gene: TRBJ1-6; V gene: TRBV12-3/TRBV12-4; CDR3 protein: CASSFDRGRGYNSPLHF; CDR3 DNA: TGTGCCAGCAGTTTTGACAGGGGGCGCGGTTATAATTCACCCCTCCACTTT
clone size: NA; D gene: TRBD2; J gene: TRBJ2-5; V gene: TRBV7-3; CDR3 protein: CASSQAGWKETQYF; CDR3 DNA: TGTGCCAGCAGTCAAGCGGGGTGGAAAGAGACCCAGTACTTC
clone size: many; D gene: NA; J gene: TRBJ2-7; V gene: TRBV30; CDR3 protein: CAWGVLPYEQYF; CDR3 DNA: TGTGCCTGGGGGGTCCTCCCCTACGAGCAGTACTTC
clone size: many; D gene: TRBD1; J gene: TRBJ1-2; V gene: TRBV6-2/TRBV6-3; CDR3 protein: CASTHDRASYGYTF; CDR3 DNA: TGTGCCAGCACCCACGACAGGGCGAGCTATGGCTACACCTTC
clone size: many; D gene: NA; J gene: TRBJ2-5; V gene: TRBV28; CDR3 protein: CASSLSAGHQETQYF; CDR3 DNA: TGTGCCAGCAGTTTATCGGCGGGGCATCAAGAGACCCAGTACTTC
clone size: many; D gene: NA; J gene: TRBJ2-5; V gene: TRBV12-5; CDR3 protein: CASGFNLETQCF; CDR3 DNA: TGTGCTAGTGGCTTCAACTTAGAGACCCAGTGCTTC
clone size: many; D gene: NA; J gene: TRBJ2-5; V gene: TRBV14; CDR3 protein: CASSHSETQYF; CDR3 DNA: TGTGCCAGCAGCCATTCGGAGACCCAGTACTTC
clone size: NA; D gene: TRBD2; J gene: TRBJ2-5; V gene: TRBV11-2; CDR3 protein: CASSPWTSGMGTQYF; CDR3 DNA: TGTGCCAGCAGCCCGTGGACTAGCGGGATGGGGACCCAGTACTTC
clone size: many; D gene: TRBD2; J gene: TRBJ2-7; V gene: TRBV28; CDR3 protein: CASSLLEAGGLPPYEQYF; CDR3 DNA: TGTGCCAGCAGTTTATTGGAAGCGGGAGGGCTTCCGCCCTACGAGCAGTACTTC
clone size: many; D gene: NA; J gene: TRBJ2-5; V gene: TRBV4-1; CDR3 protein: CASSQVLQETQYF; CDR3 DNA: TGCGCCAGCAGCCAAGTACTCCAAGAGACCCAGTACTTC
clone size: many; D gene: TRBD1; J gene: TRBJ2-7; V gene: TRBV25-1; CDR3 protein: CASRRDSDYEQYF; CDR3 DNA: TGTGCCAGCAGGAGGGACAGCGACTACGAGCAGTACTTC
clone size: many; D gene: TRBD2; J gene: TRBJ2-7; V gene: TRBV15; CDR3 protein: CATSSTSGIYEQYF; CDR3 DNA: TGTGCCACCAGCAGCACTAGCGGGATATACGAGCAGTACTTC
clone size: few; D gene: NA; J gene: TRBJ2-7; V gene: TRBV12-3/TRBV12-4; CDR3 protein: CASSPDSRNEQYF; CDR3 DNA: TGTGCCAGCAGCCCGGACAGCCGTAACGAGCAGTACTTC
clone size: few; D gene: TRBD1; J gene: TRBJ2-6; V gene: TRBV11-1; CDR3 protein: CASSWSPGQGFSGANVLTF; CDR3 DNA: TGTGCCAGCAGCTGGAGTCCGGGACAGGGGTTCTCTGGGGCCAACGTCCTGACTTTC
clone size: many; D gene: NA; J gene: TRBJ1-3; V gene: TRBV6-1; CDR3 protein: CASRGPSSGNTIYF; CDR3 DNA: TGTGCCAGCAGGGGACCGAGCTCTGGAAACACCATATATTTT
clone size: few; D gene: NA; J gene: TRBJ1-2; V gene: TRBV27; CDR3 protein: CASSSPKTGYDGYTF; CDR3 DNA: TGTGCCAGCAGTTCCCCCAAGACAGGTTATGATGGCTACACCTTC
clone size: NA; D gene: TRBD2; J gene: TRBJ2-4; V gene: TRBV30; CDR3 protein: CAWSPGLGAKNIQYF; CDR3 DNA: TGTGCCTGGAGTCCGGGACTAGGAGCCAAAAACATTCAGTACTTC
clone size: many; D gene: TRBD1; J gene: TRBJ2-5; V gene: TRBV20-1; CDR3 protein: CSARQGALDRETQYF; CDR3 DNA: TGCAGTGCTAGACAGGGGGCGTTGGATCGGGAGACCCAGTACTTC
clone size: many; D gene: TRBD2; J gene: TRBJ2-5; V gene: TRBV6-5; CDR3 protein: CASTRLAGAQETQYF; CDR3 DNA: TGTGCCAGCACCCGACTAGCGGGAGCTCAAGAGACCCAGTACTTC
clone size: few; D gene: TRBD1; J gene: TRBJ1-1; V gene: TRBV9; CDR3 protein: CASSDGQGGRTEAFF; CDR3 DNA: TGTGCCAGCAGCGACGGACAGGGAGGGAGGACTGAAGCTTTCTTT
clone size: NA; D gene: NA; J gene: TRBJ2-5; V gene: TRBV28; CDR3 protein: CASSSQLGQETQYF; CDR3 DNA: TGTGCCAGCAGTTCCCAGTTAGGCCAAGAGACCCAGTACTTC
clone size: few; D gene: NA; J gene: TRBJ1-5; V gene: TRBV14; CDR3 protein: CASSHAENQPQHF; CDR3 DNA: TGTGCCAGCAGCCACGCAGAAAATCAGCCCCAGCATTTT
clone size: many; D gene: NA; J gene: TRBJ1-5; V gene: TRBV19; CDR3 protein: CASSGTLFGSNQPQHF; CDR3 DNA: TGTGCCAGTAGTGGAACACTTTTTGGTAGCAATCAGCCCCAGCATTTT
clone size: NA; D gene: NA; J gene: TRBJ2-5; V gene: TRBV13; CDR3 protein: CASSSTSWAWTQYF; CDR3 DNA: TGTGCCAGCAGCTCGACTAGTTGGGCATGGACCCAGTACTTC
clone size: many; D gene: NA; J gene: TRBJ1-1; V gene: TRBV6-5; CDR3 protein: CASIGKTGNTEAFF; CDR3 DNA: TGTGCCAGCATCGGAAAAACAGGGAACACTGAAGCTTTCTTT
clone size: many; D gene: TRBD1; J gene: TRBJ2-7; V gene: TRBV2; CDR3 protein: CASRWGTEAYEQYF; CDR3 DNA: TGTGCCAGCAGGTGGGGGACAGAAGCCTACGAGCAGTACTTC
clone size: many; D gene: NA; J gene: TRBJ2-5; V gene: TRBV11-1; CDR3 protein: CASSLVITSYFGQETQYF; CDR3 DNA: TGTGCCAGCAGCTTAGTAATCACTAGTTATTTCGGCCAAGAGACCCAGTACTTC
clone size: many; D gene: NA; J gene: TRBJ2-7; V gene: TRBV6-5; CDR3 protein: CASSPSADTTYEQYF; CDR3 DNA: TGTGCCAGCAGTCCCTCGGCGGATACGACCTACGAGCAGTACTTC
clone size: medium-sized; D gene: NA; J gene: TRBJ1-2; V gene: TRBV6-1; CDR3 protein: CASSEGPENYGYTF; CDR3 DNA: TGTGCCAGCAGTGAAGGTCCAGAGAACTATGGCTACACCTTC
clone size: many; D gene: TRBD1; J gene: TRBJ1-2; V gene: TRBV10-3; CDR3 protein: CAISGTGVGYGYTF; CDR3 DNA: TGTGCCATATCAGGGACAGGGGTGGGCTATGGCTACACCTTC
clone size: NA; D gene: TRBD2; J gene: TRBJ2-2; V gene: TRBV12-3/TRBV12-4; CDR3 protein: CASRYRSAGGGGELFF; CDR3 DNA: TGTGCCAGCAGATACAGGTCGGCGGGAGGAGGCGGGGAGCTGTTTTTT
clone size: NA; D gene: NA; J gene: TRBJ2-5; V gene: TRBV6-1; CDR3 protein: CASSPSAGFGETQYF; CDR3 DNA: TGTGCCAGCAGTCCGAGCGCAGGGTTTGGGGAGACCCAGTACTTC
clone size: NA; D gene: NA; J gene: TRBJ2-5; V gene: TRBV7-2; CDR3 protein: CASSLVFRGETQYF; CDR3 DNA: TGTGCCAGCAGCTTAGTTTTCCGGGGGGAGACCCAGTACTTC
clone size: NA; D gene: NA; J gene: TRBJ2-2; V gene: TRBV12-3/TRBV12-4; CDR3 protein: CASSTGTWNTGELFF; CDR3 DNA: TGTGCCAGCAGTACCGGAACCTGGAACACCGGGGAGCTGTTTTTT
clone size: many; D gene: TRBD1; J gene: TRBJ2-5; V gene: TRBV12-3/TRBV12-4; CDR3 protein: CASSDGTGGGETQYF; CDR3 DNA: TGTGCCAGCAGCGACGGGACAGGGGGCGGAGAGACCCAGTACTTC
clone size: few; D gene: NA; J gene: TRBJ1-1; V gene: TRBV28; CDR3 protein: CASSERQVMNTEAFF; CDR3 DNA: TGTGCCAGCAGTGAGAGACAGGTGATGAACACTGAAGCTTTCTTT
clone size: many; D gene: NA; J gene: TRBJ2-7; V gene: TRBV18; CDR3 protein: CASSPGQNYEQYF; CDR3 DNA: TGTGCCAGCAGCCCAGGACAAAACTACGAGCAGTACTTC
clone size: NA; D gene: NA; J gene: TRBJ2-5; V gene: TRBV6-5; CDR3 protein: CASSYYDETQYF; CDR3 DNA: TGTGCCAGCAGTTATTATGATGAGACCCAGTACTTC
clone size: many; D gene: NA; J gene: TRBJ1-1; V gene: TRBV6-1; CDR3 protein: CASSDTEGAGAFF; CDR3 DNA: TGTGCCAGCAGTGATACAGAGGGCGCGGGAGCTTTCTTT
clone size: many; D gene: NA; J gene: TRBJ1-1; V gene: TRBV5-1; CDR3 protein: CASSVNSGLPSEAFF; CDR3 DNA: TGCGCCAGCAGCGTGAATTCTGGACTGCCCTCTGAAGCTTTCTTT
clone size: few; D gene: NA; J gene: TRBJ2-5; V gene: TRBV6-1; CDR3 protein: CASSDSVETQYF; CDR3 DNA: TGTGCCAGCTCCGACTCAGTAGAGACCCAGTACTTC
clone size: NA; D gene: TRBD1; J gene: TRBJ1-5; V gene: TRBV12-3/TRBV12-4; CDR3 protein: CASRPTGGGQPQHF; CDR3 DNA: TGTGCCAGCAGACCGACAGGGGGCGGACAGCCCCAGCATTTT
clone size: many; D gene: TRBD2; J gene: TRBJ2-7; V gene: TRBV6-1; CDR3 protein: CASSAASGRLKQYF; CDR3 DNA: TGTGCCAGCAGTGCGGCTAGCGGGAGATTGAAGCAGTACTTC
clone size: many; D gene: NA; J gene: TRBJ2-7; V gene: TRBV25-1; CDR3 protein: CASSEEGYEQYF; CDR3 DNA: TGTGCCAGCAGTGAAGAGGGCTACGAGCAGTACTTC
clone size: few; D gene: TRBD2; J gene: TRBJ2-1; V gene: TRBV9; CDR3 protein: CASSVQTSGGYNEQFF; CDR3 DNA: TGTGCCAGCAGCGTACAGACTAGCGGGGGCTACAATGAGCAGTTCTTC